The clone carrying this TCR beta chain was found a few times. Its target is not known. Between the trimmed V and J ends, which lost 5 bases and 0 bases, there was a span of 7 bases. There are 13 residues in the CDR3. The germline V gene has CDR1 SGHRS and CDR2 YFSETQ. The protocol was immunoSEQ multiplex PCR, while the TCRdb copy is restricted to in-frame clones and leaves out a portion. The sample lists about 81,000 clones, 72% occurring once. This sample stems from a study of radiotherapy plus CTLA-4 blockade in lung cancer. The study's findings and limits: In blood, tumor-derived TCR clones expanded after radiotherapy plus ipilimumab.

This clonotype was obtained from a human donor with non-small cell lung cancer that progressed on radiotherapy plus ipilimumab. Sequences were derived from peripheral blood, sampled from a patient treated with radiotherapy plus ipilimumab. V and J are TRBV5-1 and TRBJ2-3; D not resolved. DNA for the CDR3: TGCGCCAGCAGTCCAGAGAGCACAGATACGCAGTATTTT. Protein sequence: CASSPESTDTQYF. Full variable domain (rest looked up from reference TRBV5-1 and TRBJ2-3): KAGVTQTPRYLIKTRGQQVTLSCSPISGHRSVSWYQQTPGQGLQFLFEYFSETQRNKGNFPGRFSGRQFSNSRSEMNVSTLELGDSALYLCASSPESTDTQYFGPGTRLTVL.